This TCR beta chain originates from a study of cytomegalovirus exposure and HLA in healthy donors. PCR used 60 Vbeta primers and 13 Jbeta primers. The data were produced by immunoSEQ multiplex PCR, yet TCRdb's version contains in-frame clones alone and is incomplete. Of over 70,000 clones listed, less than 75% are singletons. This clone was seen more than once but under ten times. Germline trimming cut 2 bases from V and 9 bases from J; bases unmatched to any gene: 2. CDR3 length: 13 residues. Germline V gene lookup returns CDR1 SGHTA and CDR2 FQGTGA. The sample consisted of PBMCs. This clonotype originated in a man aged 35 to 55 in good health and CMV-seropositive. This sequence joins TRBV7-3 and TRBJ2-1, with TRBD1 identical over 9 bases. The CDR3 is CASSLGQGSEQFF. In nucleotides, the CDR3 is TGTGCCAGCAGCTTAGGACAGGGGAGTGAGCAGTTCTTC.